A selection of T cell receptor beta chains follows, all from one sample in a study of type 1 regulatory T cells. TCRdb analysed the reads with MiXCR anew, one entry per CDR3 protein. The table has some 22,000 distinct CDR3 sequences, approximately 77% seen once. No antigen is known for these receptors. Sequencing was performed on cultured T cells, either the whole culture or a sorted T cell fraction (not recorded which). These receptors all come from a human donor in good health. Each CDR3 is given without its conserved first and last residue. Size is omitted from some rows. Given values are once, few, many or a class for expanded clones.

TRBJ2-7 TRBV15 NA ATSFQSRRVEQY
TRBJ2-5 TRBV6-4 NA ASNPWGTSGLRAQY
TRBJ2-1 TRBV20-1 NA SATGGTNSSYNEQF
TRBJ2-3 TRBV12-3/TRBV12-4 NA ASSSRQGAGRDTQY
TRBJ1-5 TRBV5-8 once ASSPDYNRPQH
TRBJ2-1 TRBV5-1 once TSSMEQGVNEQF
TRBJ1-2 TRBV28 NA ASSLTANYGYT
TRBJ2-3 TRBV29-1 NA SATGLAGVISTDTQY
TRBJ2-3 TRBV7-7 NA ASSPPPGLAVPTSTDTQY
TRBJ1-2 TRBV27 NA ASSSPGQGKDGYT
TRBJ2-7 TRBV7-2 once ASSLVGTDSYEQY
TRBJ1-1 TRBV5-1 NA ASSSKQGTEAF
TRBJ2-7 TRBV5-6 NA ASSYYTGGSSYEQY
TRBJ2-2 TRBV3-1 NA ASSRSWLAGTGELF
TRBJ2-7 TRBV6-5 NA ASSALGGTYEQY
TRBJ1-1 TRBV12-3/TRBV12-4 NA ASSLRRGQDTEAF
TRBJ1-6 TRBV7-2 NA ASSLQRQGNSPLH
TRBJ2-2 TRBV12-3/TRBV12-4 NA ASTLGTGGSGELF
TRBJ2-2 TRBV27 few ASRRNTGELF
TRBJ1-5 TRBV5-1 NA ASSSGTGDLGNQPQR
TRBJ2-1 TRBV3-1 NA ASRHLGRDEQF
TRBJ2-1 TRBV24-1 NA ATSDFPQPGEQF
TRBJ2-1 TRBV7-2 NA ASSKLAGGPNEQF
TRBJ2-7 TRBV7-2 NA ASSLVWGVAYEQY
TRBJ1-1 TRBV5-1 once ASSFGDNRNTEAF
TRBJ2-1 TRBV7-2 NA ASSLERRSYNEQF
TRBJ2-7 TRBV5-1 NA ASSRTTGGSYEQY
TRBJ1-1 TRBV7-9 NA ASSLYSGHNTEAF
TRBJ2-1 TRBV7-9 NA ASSPPGTSNEQF
TRBJ2-7 TRBV4-2 NA ASSQEGGLYEQY
TRBJ2-4 TRBV12-3/TRBV12-4 few ASSLVLPGDINIQY
TRBJ2-6 TRBV4-1 NA ASSQDFRSSGANVLT
TRBJ1-3 TRBV3-1 NA ASSQTNSGNTIY
TRBJ2-7 TRBV11-2 NA ASSSGLVPYEQY
TRBJ2-6 TRBV12-3/TRBV12-4 NA ASSPDSSGANVLT
TRBJ2-2 TRBV5-1 NA ASGPGQGNTGELF
TRBJ2-2 TRBV20-1 once SARDAQGPANTGELF
TRBJ2-1 TRBV7-2 few ASSWGLDYNEQF
TRBJ2-7 TRBV6-6 NA ASSPAREEQY
TRBJ1-1 TRBV20-1 once SAREGHGSNTEAF
TRBJ2-1 TRBV6-5 NA ASSYDLLSSYNEQF
TRBJ2-6 TRBV5-5 medium-sized ASSSDVFAGANVLT
TRBJ2-3 TRBV4-2 NA ASSLGRGTSTDTQY
TRBJ2-2 TRBV5-4 NA ASSRDPAPNTGELF
TRBJ1-5 TRBV6-2/TRBV6-3 NA ASSNTAYQPQH
TRBJ2-5 TRBV4-1 NA ASSPTFGAQY
TRBJ2-3 TRBV18 NA ASSLSAQGTDTQY
TRBJ2-7 TRBV5-1 few ASREGYEQY
TRBJ2-2 TRBV5-4 NA ASRADRGEAGGELF